The entry below describes one T cell receptor (beta chain). Its antigen is unknown. No quality values exist for individual bases; no much larger clone is one base distant. This entry is derived from a study of control samples from healthy donors and cancer patients (dated by TCRdb to about 2020). The library was made by the immunoSEQ multiplex PCR assay. Here the immuneACCESS table is served through TCRdb, limited to in-frame sequences with V and J called. Missing clones are a known gap in these copies; in checked studies unresolved V genes cover under half, and the rest lacks a known reason. Within this sample are about 180,000 clones, with 90% of them counted one time only. The top ten constitute more than 1.3% of the sample. The source of this sequence is a woman in her forties or fifties in good health. Sequences were obtained from blood.

The CDR3 corresponds to CGSRGQGFHEQYF. The nucleotide sequence reads as follows: TGTGGCTCGAGGGGACAGGGTTTCCACGAGCAGTACTTC. The chain is assembled from TRBV28 and TRBJ2-7; TRBD1 matches 9 bases in the middle. The germline V gene sets CDR1 to MDHEN and CDR2 to SYDVKM. Taken from cysteine to phenylalanine, the CDR3 has 13 residues. The retained sequence is limited to the CDR3, 39 bases, with the frame set at the first base. Reference TRBV28 and TRBJ2-7 genes cover what lies past the CDR3, so the full variable domain is DVKVTQSSRYLVKRTGEKVFLECVQDMDHENMFWYRQDPGLGLRLIYFSYDVKMKEKGDIPEGYSVSREKKERFSLILESASTNQTSMYLCGSRGQGFHEQYFGPGTRLTVT.